These 13 T cell receptor beta chains were all obtained from the same sample, sequenced in a study of CD8+CD57+ T cells in acquired aplastic anemia. Profiles of TCR beta VDJ and CDR3 were generated from a genomic DNA template. TCRdb re-called the reads through MiXCR, storing one row per CDR3 protein. This sample yields 160,000 or so distinct CDR3 sequences, of which less than 60% are seen a single time; about 1.2% belongs to the top ten. Sequenced patients had shown CD8+CD57+ cell expansion by flow cytometry. What was sequenced was sorted CD4+, CD8+, or CD8+CD57+ T cells (not recorded which) from PBMCs. The receptors originated from a human donor with aplastic anemia.

The genes are TRBV5-6 and TRBJ1-6; unclear D gene. The CDR3 spans 12 residues. Looked up from germline, CDR1 is SGHDT and CDR2 is YYEEEE. Trimming took off 2 bases at V and 14 bases at J, with 11 bases between the two ends. The CDR3 sequence is CASSFNGLALHF. The CDR3 nucleotides are TGTGCCAGCAGCTTTAACGGCCTGGCCCTCCACTTT.

This clonotype is a singleton in its sample. At one of its ends the junction is not consistent with the germline gene, which may arise from a read error. The rearrangement links TRBV5-4 to TRBJ2-5; D gene unclear. CDR3 length equals 14 residues. Germline lookup yields CDR1 SGHNT and CDR2 YYREEE (reference sequence). The CDR3 DNA is TGTGCCAGCAGCCTTGTGACTGCGCCAGAGACCCAGCACTTC. Protein product: CASSLVTAPETQHF.

The chain links TRBV19 to TRBJ2-1; D may be TRBD1 or TRBD2 (7 bases each). Trimming took off 8 bases at V and 0 bases at J, with 14 bases between the two ends. This CDR3 contains 15 residues. CDR1 is LNHDA and CDR2 is SQIVND in the germline V gene (reference sequence). This chain's CDR3 is CASREDRSSYNEQFF. CDR3 DNA sequence: TGTGCCAGTCGGGAGGACAGGAGCTCCTACAATGAGCAGTTCTTC. The full variable domain, in which reference TRBV19 and TRBJ2-1 provide the parts outside the CDR3, is DGGITQSPKYLFRKEGQNVTLSCEQNLNHDAMYWYRQDPGQGLRLIYYSQIVNDFQKGDIAEGYSVSREKKESFPLTVTSAQKNPTAFYLCASREDRSSYNEQFFGPGTRLTVL.

Only one count was recorded for this clonotype. The J gene is TRBJ2-7, the V gene TRBV7-2, with 9 bases fitting TRBD1. The length of the CDR3 is 14 residues. J was trimmed by 6 bases and V by 5 bases; bases with no gene match: 8. Germline values: CDR1 SGHTA, CDR2 FQGNSA. The chain's CDR3 is CASSGGTGLGEQYF. CDR3 nucleotide sequence: TGTGCCAGCAGCGGCGGGACAGGGCTGGGCGAGCAGTACTTC.

V and J are TRBV7-2 and TRBJ2-1, with 7 bases matching TRBD2. Unmatched junction bases numbered 4, after V lost 4 bases and J lost 10 bases. The CDR3 runs to 12 residues. The germline gives CDR1 SGHTA, CDR2 FQGNSA. CDR3: CASSSRTREQFF. CDR3 bases: TGTGCCAGCAGCTCGAGGACTAGGGAGCAGTTCTTC.

This chain joins TRBV12-3 or TRBV12-4 and TRBJ1-3; D is uncertain. The CDR3 contains 14 residues. Trimming took 5 bases from V and 4 from J, leaving 12 bases between them. In nucleotides, the CDR3 is TGTGCCAGCAGTCAAACCGGACGGGGAAACACCATATATTTT. It specifies CASSQTGRGNTIYF.

The chain recombines TRBV6-5 with TRBJ2-7; D gene ambiguous. V shed 4 bases and J shed 7 bases, with 14 bases lying between them. Germline V gives CDR1 MNHEY, CDR2 SVGAGI. The CDR3 extends over 13 amino acids. The CDR3 loop is CASSFSETGEQYF. CDR3 sequence (DNA): TGTGCCAGCAGTTTTTCCGAGACTGGAGAGCAGTACTTC.

The chain links TRBV19 to TRBJ2-7, with no clear D. This CDR3 has 15 residues. V shed 4 bases and J shed 2 bases, with 15 bases lying between them. Per germline, CDR1 LNHDA and CDR2 SQIVND (reference sequence). CDR3 bases: TGTGCCAGTAGTACCTTGGCAGCCGTTCCCTACGAGCAGTACTTC. Protein sequence: CASSTLAAVPYEQYF.

This clonotype has ten or more counts. The chain recombines TRBV7-2 with TRBJ2-7; D gene ambiguous. The CDR3 covers 13 residues. Per germline, CDR1 SGHTA and CDR2 FQGNSA. With 5 bases removed from V and 1 base from J, the gap between germline ends came to 9 bases. The DNA of the CDR3 is TGTGCCAGCAGCCCGGCGGTTTCCTACGAGCAGTACTTC. Encoded protein: CASSPAVSYEQYF. Full variable domain (missing parts from reference TRBV7-2 and TRBJ2-7): GAGVSQSPSNKVTEKGKDVELRCDPISGHTALYWYRQSLGQGLEFLIYFQGNSAPDKSGLPSDRFSAERTGGSVSTLTIQRTQQEDSAVYLCASSPAVSYEQYFGPGTRLTVT.

The V and J genes are TRBV24-1 and TRBJ1-5; 11 bases are a match to TRBD1. The germline CDR1 and CDR2 sequences are KGHDR and SFDVKD. This CDR3 spans 15 amino acids. Trimming removed 11 bases from V and 2 bases from J; junction bases left unmatched: 7. CDR3 bases: TGTGCCAGGACAGGGGGCCAGTGGCGCAATCAGCCCCAGCATTTT. Its translation: CARTGGQWRNQPQHF.

This clonotype was picked up a small number of times. The V and J genes are TRBV3-1 and TRBJ2-3; 11 bases map to TRBD2. Germline CDR1 LGHDT, CDR2 YNNKEL (reference sequence). V dropped 5 bases and J dropped 9; count of bases not matched to a gene: 13. CDR3 length: 16 amino acids. The CDR3 DNA is TGTGCCAGCAGCGCCCGAACTAGCGGGGGAATTGACACGCAGTATTTT. Its protein is CASSARTSGGIDTQYF.

This clonotype was counted many times. The V and J genes are TRBV2 and TRBJ2-5, with D perhaps matching TRBD2 (7 bases). V was pared by 8 bases and J by 0 bases, with 19 bases between. Germline CDR1 reads SNHLY; CDR2 reads FYNNEI. The CDR3 runs 16 residues. CDR3 in amino acids: CASGGVVGGHQETQYF. CDR3 nucleotide sequence: TGTGCCAGCGGAGGTGTAGTGGGGGGGCACCAAGAGACCCAGTACTTC.

This clonotype turned up a few times. This sequence joins TRBV20-1 and TRBJ2-7, with D perhaps assigned TRBD1 or TRBD2 (5 bases each). Germline CDR1 is DFQATT and CDR2 is SNEGSKA (reference sequence). V was pared by 1 base and J by 0 bases, with 10 bases between. The CDR3 totals 14 residues. The CDR3 coding sequence is TGCAGTGCTAGAGCCGGGACGGTCTCCTACGAGCAGTACTTC. It specifies CSARAGTVSYEQYF.